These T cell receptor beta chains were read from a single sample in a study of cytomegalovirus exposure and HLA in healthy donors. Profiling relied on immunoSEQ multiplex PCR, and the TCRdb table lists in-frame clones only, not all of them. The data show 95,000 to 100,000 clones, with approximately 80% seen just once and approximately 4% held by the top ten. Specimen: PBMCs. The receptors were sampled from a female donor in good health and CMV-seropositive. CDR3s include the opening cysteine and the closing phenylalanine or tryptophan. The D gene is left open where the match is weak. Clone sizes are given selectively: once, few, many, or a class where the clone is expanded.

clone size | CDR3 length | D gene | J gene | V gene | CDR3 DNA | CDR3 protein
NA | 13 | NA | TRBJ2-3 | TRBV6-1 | TGTGCCAGCAGTGAATCGGGGAGAAATACGCAGTATTTT | CASSESGRNTQYF
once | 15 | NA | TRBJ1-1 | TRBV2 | TGTGCCAGCAGTGAAGGTGGGACACCGAACACTGAAGCTTTCTTT | CASSEGGTPNTEAFF
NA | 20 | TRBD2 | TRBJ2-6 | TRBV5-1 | TGCGCCAGCAGCTTAAGCGGGAGACCAGGTTTAGACTCTGGGGCCAACGTCCTGACTTTC | CASSLSGRPGLDSGANVLTF
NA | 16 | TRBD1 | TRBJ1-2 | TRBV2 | TGTGCCAGCAGAGCCTCCGGGACAGGGCGAAAGGATGGCTACACCTTC | CASRASGTGRKDGYTF
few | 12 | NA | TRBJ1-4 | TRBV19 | TGTGCCAGTAGGAAGGGACACGAAAAACTGTTTTTT | CASRKGHEKLFF
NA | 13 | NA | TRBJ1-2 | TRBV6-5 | TGTGCCAGCAGTTACGGGGAGGACTATGGCTACACCTTC | CASSYGEDYGYTF
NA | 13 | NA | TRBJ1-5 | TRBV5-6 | TGTGCCAGCAGCTTGGGGAGGGACGTTCCCCAGCATTTT | CASSLGRDVPQHF
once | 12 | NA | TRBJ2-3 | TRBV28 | TGTGCCAGCAGCGGTACTACAGATACGCAGTATTTT | CASSGTTDTQYF
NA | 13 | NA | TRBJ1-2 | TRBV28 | TGTGCCAGCTCCCCCTCGGGAATCTATGGCTACACCTTC | CASSPSGIYGYTF
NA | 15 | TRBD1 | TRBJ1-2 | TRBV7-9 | TGTGCCAGCAGCTTAGAGGCCAGGGGGCAATATGGCTACACCTTC | CASSLEARGQYGYTF
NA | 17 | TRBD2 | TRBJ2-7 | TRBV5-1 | TGCGCCAGCAGCTTGGGGGGACTAGCGGGGGGGCTGTGCGAGCAGTACTTC | CASSLGGLAGGLCEQYF
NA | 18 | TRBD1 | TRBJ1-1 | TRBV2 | TGTGCCAGCAGCGCATTACCGGACAGGCCACTTCCCACGTTTGAAGCTTTCTTT | CASSALPDRPLPTFEAFF
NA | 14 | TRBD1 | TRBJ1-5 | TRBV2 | TGTGCCAGCAGTCGCACAGGGGGCCGTCAGCCCCAGCATTTT | CASSRTGGRQPQHF
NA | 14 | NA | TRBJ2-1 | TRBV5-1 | TGCGCCAGCAGCTTGGGGCTTCGATACAATGAGCAGTTCTTC | CASSLGLRYNEQFF
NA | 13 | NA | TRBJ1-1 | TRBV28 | TGTGCCAGCAGTTTGGGGCGAAACACTGAAGCTTTCTTT | CASSLGRNTEAFF
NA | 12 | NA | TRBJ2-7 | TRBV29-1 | TGCAGCGTTGTATTGAGCTCCTACGAGCAGTACTTC | CSVVLSSYEQYF
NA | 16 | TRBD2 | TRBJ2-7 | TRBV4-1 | TGCGCCAGCAGCTCCCGACTAGCGGGAGGCTCTTACGAGCAGTACTTC | CASSSRLAGGSYEQYF
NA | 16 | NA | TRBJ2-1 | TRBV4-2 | TGTGCCAGCAGCCAGAGGTTGGGCAGGGACTACAATGAGCAGTTCTTC | CASSQRLGRDYNEQFF
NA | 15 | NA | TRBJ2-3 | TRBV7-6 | TGTGCCAGCAGCTTAGTATTGGCTAGCCGAGATACGCAGTATTTT | CASSLVLASRDTQYF
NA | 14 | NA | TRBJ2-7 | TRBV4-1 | TGCGCCAGCAGCCAGATTCAATCAGCCTACGAGCAGTACTTC | CASSQIQSAYEQYF
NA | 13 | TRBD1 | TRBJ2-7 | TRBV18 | TGTGCCAGCTCACCAAGGGGGCTCTACGAGCAGTACTTC | CASSPRGLYEQYF
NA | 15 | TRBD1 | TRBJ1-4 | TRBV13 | TGTGCCAGCAGCTTAGGAGGGACAGGGGGGGAAAAACTGTTTTTT | CASSLGGTGGEKLFF
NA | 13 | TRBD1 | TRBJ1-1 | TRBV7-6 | TGTGCCAGCAGCTTACAGGGGGCAACTGAAGCTTTCTTT | CASSLQGATEAFF
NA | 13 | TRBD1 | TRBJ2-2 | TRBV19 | TGTGCCATTGCGACAGGGTCCAACGGGGAGCTGTTTTTT | CAIATGSNGELFF
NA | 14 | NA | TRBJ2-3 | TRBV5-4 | TGTGCCAGCAGCGGGACTCCGAGTGCAGATACGCAGTATTTT | CASSGTPSADTQYF
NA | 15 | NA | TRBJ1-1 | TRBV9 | TGTGCCAGTAGCGTAGGTCGACAGATGAACACTGAAGCTTTCTTT | CASSVGRQMNTEAFF
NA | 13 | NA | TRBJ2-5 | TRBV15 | TGTGCCACCAGCAGGGGCTCCGAAGGGACCCAGTACTTC | CATSRGSEGTQYF
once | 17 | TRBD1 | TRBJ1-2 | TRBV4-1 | TGCGCCAGCAGCCTTGATGCTCCGGGACAGGGCCCCTATGGCTACACCTTC | CASSLDAPGQGPYGYTF
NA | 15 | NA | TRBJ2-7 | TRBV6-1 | TGTGCCAGCAGTGATGCAGGGGCCTGGACCTACGAGCAGTACTTC | CASSDAGAWTYEQYF